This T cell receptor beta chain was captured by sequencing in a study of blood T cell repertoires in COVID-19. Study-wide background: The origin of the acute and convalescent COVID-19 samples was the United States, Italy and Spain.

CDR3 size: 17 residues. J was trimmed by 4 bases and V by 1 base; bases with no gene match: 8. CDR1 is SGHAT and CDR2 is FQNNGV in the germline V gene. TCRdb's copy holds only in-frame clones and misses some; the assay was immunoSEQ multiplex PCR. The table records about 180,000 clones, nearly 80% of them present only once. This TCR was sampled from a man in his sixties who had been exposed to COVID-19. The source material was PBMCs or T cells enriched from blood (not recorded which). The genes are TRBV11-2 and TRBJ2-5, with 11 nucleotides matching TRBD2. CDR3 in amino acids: CASSLGGLAGRGETQYF. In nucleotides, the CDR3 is TGTGCCAGCAGCTTAGGCGGACTAGCGGGCCGAGGAGAGACCCAGTACTTC.